This T cell receptor beta chain was retrieved from a study of Ad26.COV2.S vaccination and SARS-CoV-2 variants. Specified treatment: some 19 received Ad26.COV2.S at low or high dose, single or two shots; 5 received placebo; per-sample allocation not given. Samples came from day 63 after the first vaccine or placebo injection. Germline V lookup: CDR1 SGDLS, CDR2 YYNGEE. CDR3 length: 14 amino acids. Trimming removed 0 bases from V and 9 bases from J, with 13 bases in between. Method: immunoSEQ multiplex PCR; TCRdb's copy keeps in-frame clones and lacks some. The sample holds around 270,000 clones, around 85% seen once.

Sequences were derived from peripheral blood, sampled in a trial of Ad26.COV2.S vaccine versus placebo. The source of this sequence is a person aged 18-65 years who received the Ad26.COV2.S COVID-19 vaccine or a placebo. The chain couples TRBV9 to TRBJ2-1; D may be TRBD2 (6 bases). CDR3 loop: CASSVALTGVEQFF. The CDR3 region has the DNA TGTGCCAGCAGCGTAGCCCTAACGGGGGTTGAGCAGTTCTTC.